Each of the 24 T cell receptor beta chains below was sequenced from the same sample in a study of breast tumors, draining lymph nodes, adjacent tissues. TCRdb itself ran the multiplex PCR reads through MiXCR, one entry per CDR3 protein. The sample carries about 230,000 distinct CDR3 sequences, approximately 30% recorded once. Samples came from axillary lymph nodes draining the breast cancer. Sequenced material: axillary lymph node tissue. All receptors derive from a female donor with breast cancer. Some clones in this sample may be carry-over from other donors' samples.

This clonotype was observed at least ten times. This chain connects TRBV2 to TRBJ2-5, with D unresolved. The V and J ends lost 7 bases and 5 bases respectively, with 11 bases between them. The CDR3 is 12 residues long. Germline V gives CDR1 SNHLY, CDR2 FYNNEI. The CDR3 loop is CASIRISETQYF. CDR3 DNA sequence: TGTGCCAGCATAAGAATTTCGGAGACCCAGTACTTC.

The chain combines TRBV20-1 with TRBJ1-4; 7 bases align to TRBD1. This CDR3 contains 13 residues. The V segment lost 6 bases and the J segment 8 bases; nucleotides outside the gene matches: 9. The germline V gene encodes CDR1 DFQATT and CDR2 SNEGSKA (reference sequence). CDR3 protein: CSAFPRGKEKLFF. In nucleotides, the CDR3 is TGCAGTGCGTTCCCCAGGGGGAAGGAAAAACTGTTTTTT.

This clonotype was counted at least ten times. V usage is TRBV20-1 and J usage is TRBJ2-7; 9 bases map to TRBD2. The germline V gene encodes CDR1 DFQATT and CDR2 SNEGSKA (reference sequence). There are 15 residues in the CDR3. V lost 6 bases, J lost 3 bases, and 12 bases stayed unmatched. This chain's CDR3 is CSAAPASGALYEQYF. Here the CDR3 DNA reads TGCAGTGCAGCCCCAGCTAGCGGGGCTCTCTACGAGCAGTACTTC.

Of note for this clonotype: It is likely a read error, because the conserved phenylalanine at the end of the CDR3 is missing. The V gene is TRBV30, the J gene TRBJ2-1, with TRBD2 identical over 11 bases. The junction had 7 bases not matched to a gene; V was cut back by 3 bases and J by 9 bases. This CDR3 spans 14 amino acids. Germline V CDR1 and CDR2: GTSNPN, SVGIG (reference sequence). As DNA, the CDR3 is TGTGCCTGGAGCTTAGCGGGAGGGCAAAGTGAGCAGTTCCTC. Translating it yields CAWSLAGGQSEQFL.

The sample holds many counts of this clonotype. The chain recombines TRBV24-1 with TRBJ2-2; D may be TRBD2 (5 bases). V was pared by 4 bases and J by 6 bases, with 8 bases between. The CDR3 covers 13 residues. In germline, CDR1 is KGHDR, CDR2 SFDVKD. The CDR3: CATSETSAGELFF. The CDR3 coding sequence is TGTGCCACCAGTGAAACTAGTGCCGGGGAGCTGTTTTTT.

This clonotype was seen a few times. The V and J genes are TRBV20-1 and TRBJ1-2; 7 bases are shared with TRBD1. Losses at the gene ends were 3 bases for V and 6 bases for J; bases not matched to a gene: 10. Germline V lookup: CDR1 DFQATT, CDR2 SNEGSKA (reference sequence). CDR3 length: 14 residues. The CDR3 spells CSARLTATGDGYTF. The DNA for the CDR3 is TGCAGTGCTAGGCTGACAGCCACAGGGGATGGCTACACCTTC.

This clonotype has at least ten counts. V gene TRBV3-2 combines with J gene TRBJ2-5. TRBV3-2 is a listed pseudogene. The CDR3 is 10 residues long. CDR3 in amino acids: CASSQETQYF. In nucleotides, the CDR3 is TGTGCCAGCAGCCAAGAGACCCAGTACTTC.

This chain connects TRBV6-6 to TRBJ1-2, with D maybe TRBD1 (6 bases). The CDR3 length is 15 residues. Trimming removed 5 bases from V and 4 bases from J, with 17 bases in between. CDR1 and CDR2 from the germline V gene are MNHNY and SVGAGI (reference sequence). CDR3 amino acids: CASSHDRTAVYGYTF. The CDR3 DNA sequence: TGTGCCAGCAGTCACGACCGGACAGCCGTCTATGGCTACACCTTC.

In this sample, this clonotype turned up many times. The J gene is TRBJ2-7, the V gene TRBV11-1, with D unresolved. Germline V gives CDR1 SGHAT, CDR2 FQDESV (reference sequence). CDR3 length: 14 residues. Trimming stripped 5 bases from V and 5 bases from J, with 16 bases between. For the CDR3, the DNA is TGTGCCAGCAGCCCCCGTTCCGAACGTCACGAGCAGTACTTC. This gives the protein CASSPRSERHEQYF.

The rearrangement uses TRBV7-2 and TRBJ1-1; tentatively, D is TRBD1 (6 bases). Germline V gene data show CDR1 as SGHTA and CDR2 as FQGNSA. V gave up 3 bases and J gave up 1 base, with 12 bases separating them. The CDR3 sequence is 15 residues long. The CDR3 bases are TGTGCCAGCAGCTTGGCAGGGGTCAGGAACACTGAAGCTTTCTTT. Amino acid sequence: CASSLAGVRNTEAFF.

This chain connects TRBV20-1 to TRBJ2-1; 8 nucleotides agree with TRBD2. The V and J ends lost 0 bases and 1 base, in that order; junction bases with no gene match: 17. This CDR3 spans 20 amino acids. Germline CDR1 DFQATT, CDR2 SNEGSKA (reference sequence). The CDR3 bases are TGCAGTGCTAGAGATAGGAACCCGGGACCAGCGGGAGCATCCTACAATGAGCAGTTCTTC. As protein: CSARDRNPGPAGASYNEQFF.

This clonotype was seen ten or more times. V gene TRBV19 combines with J gene TRBJ2-3, with D perhaps TRBD1 (6 bases). Trimming cost V 4 bases and J 1 base, with 9 bases left between them. The germline V gene has CDR1 LNHDA and CDR2 SQIVND (reference sequence). CDR3 length: 14 amino acids. CDR3 nucleotide sequence: TGTGCCAGTAGTACTAGACAGGGCACAGATACGCAGTATTTT. Its translation: CASSTRQGTDTQYF.

This clonotype was seen repeatedly, ten times or more. The V call is TRBV20-1, the J call TRBJ2-3, with TRBD2 identical over 12 bases. V gave up 6 bases and J gave up 2 bases; unmatched junction bases: 6. Looked up from germline, CDR1 is DFQATT and CDR2 is SNEGSKA (reference sequence). The CDR3 extends over 15 amino acids. CDR3 protein: CSAHASGRATDTQYF. In DNA, the CDR3 is TGCAGTGCACACGCTAGCGGGAGGGCCACAGATACGCAGTATTTT.

Many counts were recorded for this clonotype. The chain recombines TRBV15 with TRBJ1-1, with D hard to call. V dropped 6 bases and J dropped 3 bases, with 14 bases sitting between them. CDR1 is LNHNV and CDR2 is YYDKDF in the germline V gene (reference sequence). The CDR3 totals 14 residues. This chain's CDR3 is CATRVRGSHTEAFF. The CDR3 DNA reads TGTGCCACCAGGGTTCGGGGTTCCCACACTGAAGCTTTCTTT.

V usage is TRBV20-1 and J usage is TRBJ1-4, with D uncertain. Germline-derived CDR1 and CDR2 are DFQATT and SNEGSKA (reference sequence). The CDR3 is 15 amino acids. V lost 5 bases to trimming and J lost 4 bases, with 17 bases between them. The CDR3 loop is CSARTSGSSNEKLFF. In nucleotides, the CDR3 is TGCAGTGCTCGGACTAGCGGGTCGAGTAATGAAAAACTGTTTTTT.

This clonotype was found many times. Compared with germline, one end of the junction differs, possibly owing to a read error. This rearrangement joins TRBV20-1 to TRBJ1-2; D is undetermined. Germline CDR1 reads DFQATT; CDR2 reads SNEGSKA (reference sequence). This CDR3 is 12 amino acids long. This chain's CDR3 is CSAPKGNYGSTF. As DNA, the CDR3 is TGCAGTGCTCCTAAGGGAAACTATGGCTCCACCTTC.

V usage is TRBV5-1 and J usage is TRBJ1-1; 8 bases match TRBD1. Germline assignment: CDR1 SGHRS and CDR2 YFSETQ. Trimming took 3 bases from V and 6 from J; bases not matched to a gene: 10. The CDR3 consists of 15 residues. This CDR3 is CASSSSPTGVAEAFF. CDR3 in DNA: TGCGCCAGCAGCTCCTCCCCGACAGGGGTAGCTGAAGCTTTCTTT. Supplemented by reference TRBV5-1 and TRBJ1-1, the full variable domain reads KAGVTQTPRYLIKTRGQQVTLSCSPISGHRSVSWYQQTPGQGLQFLFEYFSETQRNKGNFPGRFSGRQFSNSRSEMNVSTLELGDSALYLCASSSSPTGVAEAFFGQGTRLTVV.

This clonotype was picked up many times. The gene calls are TRBV3-1 and TRBJ1-5, with no clear D. V lost 4 bases to trimming and J lost 7 bases, with 11 bases between them. Per germline, CDR1 LGHDT and CDR2 YNNKEL (reference sequence). CDR3 size: 13 residues. The CDR3 region has the DNA TGTGCCAGCAGCCTCGCCGAGGGACAGCCCCAGCATTTT. Its protein is CASSLAEGQPQHF.

This clonotype was observed at least ten times. V is TRBV12-3 or TRBV12-4 and J is TRBJ2-7, with 9 nucleotides matching TRBD2. The CDR3 is made up of 14 amino acids. V lost 6 bases to trimming and J lost 4 bases; unmatched junction nucleotides: 7. The CDR3 reads CASSRAGGGYEQYF. The CDR3 DNA reads as TGTGCCAGCAGCCGAGCGGGGGGAGGGTACGAGCAGTACTTC.

At least ten counts were recorded for this clonotype. The chain carries TRBV20-1 and TRBJ2-5; TRBD1 is a possible D gene (6 bases). Germline V lookup: CDR1 DFQATT, CDR2 SNEGSKA (reference sequence). This CDR3 spans 16 amino acids. The germline V and J ends were trimmed by 2 bases and 7 bases, with 23 bases remaining between them. The CDR3 loop reads CSARKGETTPLGTQYF. The DNA of the CDR3 is TGCAGTGCTAGAAAGGGGGAGACGACTCCTTTAGGGACCCAGTACTTC.

This clonotype was seen repeatedly, ten times or more. CDR3 coding DNA: TGCAGTGGAGGCCGATCCTACAATGAGCAGTTCTTC. Translation: CSGGRSYNEQFF. V gene TRBV20-1 combines with J gene TRBJ2-1; D is uncertain. Germline V gene lookup returns CDR1 DFQATT and CDR2 SNEGSKA (reference sequence). CDR3 length equals 12 residues. Trimming removed 7 bases at V and 1 base at J, with 8 bases between.

This clonotype was detected ten times or more. The chain has TRBV9 and TRBJ2-7, with a weak D call TRBD2 (5 bases). Per the germline V gene, CDR1 is SGDLS and CDR2 is YYNGEE. The CDR3 has 14 residues. V lost 0 bases and J lost 2, with 9 bases in between. Written as DNA, the CDR3 is TGTGCCAGCAGCGTAGGAGGAGGTACCTACGAGCAGTACTTC. It is translated as CASSVGGGTYEQYF.

This clonotype occurred many times. The rearrangement links TRBV6-1 to TRBJ1-5; D is uncertain. CDR3 length equals 14 residues. Germline CDR1 and CDR2: MNHNS and SASEGT. The germline V and J ends were trimmed by 5 bases and 1 base, with 9 bases remaining between them. CDR3 coding DNA: TGTGCCAGCAGTCAGGAATTCAGCAATCAGCCCCAGCATTTT. Protein sequence: CASSQEFSNQPQHF.

With regard to this clonotype: A much larger clone is a single base away; this may be a read error. The chain combines TRBV20-1 with TRBJ2-5; 14 bases line up with TRBD2. Germline values: CDR1 DFQATT, CDR2 SNEGSKA (reference sequence). This CDR3 comprises 15 residues. The CDR3 here is CRPGTSGRMTETQYF. The CDR3 nucleotides read TGCAGACCCGGGACTAGCGGGAGAATGACCGAGACCCAGTACTTC.